This paragraph reports one TCR beta chain. What it binds is unknown. The CDR3 consists of 16 residues. In germline, CDR1 is SGDLS, CDR2 YYNGEE. With 3 bases removed from V and 4 bases from J, the gap between germline ends came to 18 bases. Each patient went into thyroid surgery without having received any treatment. How the authors handled the data: The study took CDR3 differences across clinicopathological groups and made a distant-metastasis classifier for papillary thyroid cancer from them. Through MiXCR, TCRdb re-clonotyped the PCR reads. TCRdb's processing, not the authors', yielded these V and J calls. Of about 20,000 clones detected, more than 20% appear once; the ten largest clones hold approximately 5.9%. The sample comes from a study of metastatic and nonmetastatic thyroid tumors. Across the study: Samples came from malignant and benign thyroid patients, and repertoires were compared across blood and tumor or nodule tissue. Study outcomes and limitations: Versus benign nodules, malignant thyroid tumors reportedly had significantly higher TCR beta diversity, in blood and tumor.

The rearrangement uses TRBV9 and TRBJ2-3, with a possible D match to TRBD2 (6 bases). The sequenced sample consisted of tumor tissue. The sequence was obtained from a female donor with papillary thyroid cancer or a benign thyroid nodule (not recorded which). Some clones in this sample may be carry-over from other donors' samples. CDR3 loop: CASSGTGSVGSDTQYF. In nucleotides, the CDR3 is TGTGCCAGCAGCGGTACCGGGAGTGTTGGTTCAGATACGCAGTATTTT. The full variable domain, completed using reference TRBV9 and TRBJ2-3, is DSGVTQTPKHLITATGQRVTLRCSPRSGDLSVYWYQQSLDQGLQFLIQYYNGEERAKGNILERFSAQQFPDLHSELNLSSLELGDSALYFCASSGTGSVGSDTQYFGPGTRLTVL.